The clone carrying this TCR beta chain showed up just once. The length of the CDR3 is 14 residues. The ends were cut back, 0 bases at V and 6 bases at J, with 12 bases in the middle. Germline V CDR1 and CDR2: SGHRS, YFSETQ. The sample comes from a study of T cell changes during pregnancy in multiple sclerosis. The protocol was immunoSEQ multiplex PCR, while the TCRdb copy is restricted to in-frame clones and leaves out a portion. The sample shows over 45,000 clones, 88% of them seen only once. This chain uses TRBV5-1 with TRBJ1-2, with D maybe TRBD1 (5 bases). This clonotype was sampled from a female donor with multiple sclerosis, enrolled in a pregnancy study. The material sequenced was CD4+ T cells from peripheral blood mononuclear cells, taken in the third trimester of pregnancy. The CDR3 DNA reads as TGCGCCAGCAGCTTGGGACAGCCGGAGAATGGCTACACCTTC. Protein product: CASSLGQPENGYTF.